The sequence of this TCR beta chain was determined in a study of blood T cell repertoires in COVID-19. Background on the study: Sites in the United States, Italy and Spain provided acute and convalescent COVID-19 samples.

Per the germline V gene, CDR1 is LNHDA and CDR2 is SQIVND (reference sequence). The ends lost 3 bases at V and 15 bases at J; junction bases unmatched: 3. This CDR3 comprises 13 residues. Authors' data handling: Amplifying reference gene primers gave estimates of nucleated cell counts. TCRdb's copy holds only in-frame clones and misses some; the assay was immunoSEQ multiplex PCR. The V and J calls and clone size were taken over from that table, and D and trimming were inferred from the DNA. The data hold around 130,000 clones, with approximately 81% observed a single time. The rearrangement links TRBV19 to TRBJ2-1; TRBD2 agrees at 15 bases. The source material was peripheral blood. This TCR was recovered from a man between 60 and 70 years old with acute or convalescent COVID-19. CDR3 coding DNA: TGTGCCAGTAGTATGGGACTAGCGGGAGGCTGGTTCTTC. It is translated as CASSMGLAGGWFF.